This TCR beta chain is from a study of cytomegalovirus exposure and HLA in healthy donors. Looking at the study overall: Earlier findings included about 120 million unique TCR beta sequences obtained from about 180 million T cells. Study-level points and caveats: Cytomegalovirus-associated TCR beta chains were listed, numbering roughly 150. High specificity and sensitivity for cytomegalovirus status were reported for the classifier. As a later analysis showed, a missense DCLRE1C variant was linked to trimming of TCR beta V- and J-genes.

A multiplex PCR was run with 60 Vbeta primers and 13 Jbeta primers. Clones were read by immunoSEQ multiplex PCR, and TCRdb kept only the in-frame ones, dropping some. The table shows over 150,000 clones, with 87% occurring only once. This CDR3 is built from 17 residues. V dropped 0 bases and J dropped 10; count of bases not matched to a gene: 8. Per germline, CDR1 MGHRA and CDR2 YSYEKL. As to this clone: No antigen is known for it.

The TCR sequence derives from a girl under three years old in good health and CMV-seronegative. The chain is built from TRBV4-1 and TRBJ2-1; 14 bases map to TRBD2. Material: PBMCs. CDR3 bases: TGCGCCAGCAGCCAAGAGTGGGGGACTAGCGGGAGCAAAGAGCAGTTCTTC. Its translation is CASSQEWGTSGSKEQFF.